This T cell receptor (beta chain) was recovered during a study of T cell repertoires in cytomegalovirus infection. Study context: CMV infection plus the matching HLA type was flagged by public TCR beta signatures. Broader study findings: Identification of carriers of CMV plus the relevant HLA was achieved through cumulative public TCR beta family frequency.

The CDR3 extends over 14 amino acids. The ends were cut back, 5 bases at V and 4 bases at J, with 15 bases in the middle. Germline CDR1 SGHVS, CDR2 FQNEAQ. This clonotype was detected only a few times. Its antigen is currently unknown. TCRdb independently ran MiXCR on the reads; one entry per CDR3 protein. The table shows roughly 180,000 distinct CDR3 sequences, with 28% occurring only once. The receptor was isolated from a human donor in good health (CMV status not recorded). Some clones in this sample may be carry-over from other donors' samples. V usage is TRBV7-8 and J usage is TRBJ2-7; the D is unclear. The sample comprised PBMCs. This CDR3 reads CASSRSRASYEQYF. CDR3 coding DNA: TGTGCCAGCAGCAGAAGCCGGGCCTCTTACGAGCAGTACTTC. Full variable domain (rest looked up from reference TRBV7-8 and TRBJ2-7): GAGVSQSPRYKVAKRGQDVALRCDPISGHVSLFWYQQALGQGPEFLTYFQNEAQLDKSGLPSDRFFAERPEGSVSTLKIQRTQQEDSAVYLCASSRSRASYEQYFGPGTRLTVT.